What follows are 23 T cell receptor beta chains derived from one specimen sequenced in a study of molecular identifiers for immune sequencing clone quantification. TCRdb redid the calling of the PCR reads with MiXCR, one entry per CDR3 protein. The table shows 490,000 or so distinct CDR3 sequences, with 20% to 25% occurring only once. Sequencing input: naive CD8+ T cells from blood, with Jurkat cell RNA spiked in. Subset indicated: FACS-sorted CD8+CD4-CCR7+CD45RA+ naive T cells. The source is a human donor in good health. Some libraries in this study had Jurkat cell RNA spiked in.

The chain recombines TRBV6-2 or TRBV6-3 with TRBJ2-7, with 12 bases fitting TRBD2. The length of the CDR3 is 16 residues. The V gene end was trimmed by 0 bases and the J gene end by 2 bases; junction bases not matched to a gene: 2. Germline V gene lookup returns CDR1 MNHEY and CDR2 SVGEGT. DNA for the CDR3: TGTGCCAGCAGTTACTCGACTAGCGGGAGCCCCTACGAGCAGTACTTC. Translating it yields CASSYSTSGSPYEQYF.

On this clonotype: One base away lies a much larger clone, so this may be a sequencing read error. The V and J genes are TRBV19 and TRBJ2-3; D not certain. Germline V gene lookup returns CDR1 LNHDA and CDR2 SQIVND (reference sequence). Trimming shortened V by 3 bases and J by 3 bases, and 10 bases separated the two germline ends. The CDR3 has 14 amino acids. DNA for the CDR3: TGTGCCAGTAGTATCAACGCAGCGACAGATACGCAGTATTTT. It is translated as CASSINAATDTQYF.

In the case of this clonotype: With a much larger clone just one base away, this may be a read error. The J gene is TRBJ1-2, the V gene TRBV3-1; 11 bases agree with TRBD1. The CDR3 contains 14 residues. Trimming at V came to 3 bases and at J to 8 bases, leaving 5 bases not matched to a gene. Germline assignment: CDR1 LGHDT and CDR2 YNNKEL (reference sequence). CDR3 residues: CASSHGQGAGGYTF. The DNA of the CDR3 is TGTGCCAGCAGCCACGGACAGGGGGCAGGCGGCTACACCTTC.

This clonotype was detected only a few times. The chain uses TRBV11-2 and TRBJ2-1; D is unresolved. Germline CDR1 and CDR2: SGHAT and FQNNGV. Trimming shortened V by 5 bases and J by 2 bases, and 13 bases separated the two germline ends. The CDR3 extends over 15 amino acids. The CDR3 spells CASSGSTITYNEQFF. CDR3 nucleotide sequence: TGTGCCAGCAGCGGCTCTACCATAACCTACAATGAGCAGTTCTTC.

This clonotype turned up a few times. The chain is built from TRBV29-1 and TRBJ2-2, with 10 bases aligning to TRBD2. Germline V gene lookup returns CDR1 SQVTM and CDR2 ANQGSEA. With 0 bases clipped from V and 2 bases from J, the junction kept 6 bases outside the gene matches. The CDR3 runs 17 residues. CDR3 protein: CSVEDPAGGLNTGELFF. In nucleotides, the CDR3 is TGCAGCGTTGAAGATCCAGCGGGGGGGCTTAACACCGGGGAGCTGTTTTTT.

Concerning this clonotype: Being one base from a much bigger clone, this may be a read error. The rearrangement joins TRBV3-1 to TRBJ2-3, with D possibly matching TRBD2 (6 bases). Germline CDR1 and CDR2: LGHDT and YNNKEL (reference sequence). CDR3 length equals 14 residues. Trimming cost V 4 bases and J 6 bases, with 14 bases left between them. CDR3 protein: CASSLEVEGDTQYF. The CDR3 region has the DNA TGTGCCAGCAGCCTCGAGGTGGAGGGTGATACGCAGTATTTT.

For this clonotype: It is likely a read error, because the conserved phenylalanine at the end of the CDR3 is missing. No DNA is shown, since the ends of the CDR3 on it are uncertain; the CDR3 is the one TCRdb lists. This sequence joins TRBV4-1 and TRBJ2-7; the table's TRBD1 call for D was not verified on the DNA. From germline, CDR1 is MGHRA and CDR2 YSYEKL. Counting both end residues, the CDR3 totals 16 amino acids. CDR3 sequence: CASSQDAGTGDYERYL.

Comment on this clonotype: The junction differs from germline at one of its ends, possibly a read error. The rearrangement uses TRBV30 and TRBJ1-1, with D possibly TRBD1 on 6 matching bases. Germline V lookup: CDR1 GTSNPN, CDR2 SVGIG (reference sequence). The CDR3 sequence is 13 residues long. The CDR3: CARSVRGRRRAFF. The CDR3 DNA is TGTGCCCGGAGTGTACGGGGGCGACGGCGAGCTTTCTTT.

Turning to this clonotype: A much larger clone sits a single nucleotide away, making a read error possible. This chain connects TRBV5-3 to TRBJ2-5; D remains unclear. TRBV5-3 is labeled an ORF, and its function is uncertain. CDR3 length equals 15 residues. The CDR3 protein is CASSLDQVPQETQYF. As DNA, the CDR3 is TGTGCCAGCAGCTTGGATCAGGTCCCCCAAGAGACCCAGTACTTC.

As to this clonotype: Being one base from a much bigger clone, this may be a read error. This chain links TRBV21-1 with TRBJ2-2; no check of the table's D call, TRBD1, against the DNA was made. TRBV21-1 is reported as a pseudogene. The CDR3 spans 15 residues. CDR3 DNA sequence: TGTGCCAGCAGCAACGGGACAGAAAACACCGGGGAGCCGTTTTTT. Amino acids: CASSNGTENTGEPFF.

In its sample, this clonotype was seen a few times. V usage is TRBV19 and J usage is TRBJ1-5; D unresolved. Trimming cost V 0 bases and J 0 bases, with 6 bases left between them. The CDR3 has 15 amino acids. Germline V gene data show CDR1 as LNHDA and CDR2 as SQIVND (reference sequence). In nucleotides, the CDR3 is TGTGCCAGTAGTATAGACAGCAATAGCAATCAGCCCCAGCATTTT. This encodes CASSIDSNSNQPQHF.

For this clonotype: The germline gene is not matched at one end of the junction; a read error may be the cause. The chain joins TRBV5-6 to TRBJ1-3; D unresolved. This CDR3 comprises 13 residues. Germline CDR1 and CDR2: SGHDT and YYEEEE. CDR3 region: CVSSAGLGNTIYF. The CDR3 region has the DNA TGTGTCAGCAGCGCTGGTCTTGGAAACACCATATATTTT.

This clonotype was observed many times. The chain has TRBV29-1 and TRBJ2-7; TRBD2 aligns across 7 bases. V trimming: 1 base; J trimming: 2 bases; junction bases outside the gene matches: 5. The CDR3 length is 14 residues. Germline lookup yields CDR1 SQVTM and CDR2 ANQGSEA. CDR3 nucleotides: TGCAGCGTTGAAGGGCAGGGACTAACCTACGAGCAGTACTTC. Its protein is CSVEGQGLTYEQYF.

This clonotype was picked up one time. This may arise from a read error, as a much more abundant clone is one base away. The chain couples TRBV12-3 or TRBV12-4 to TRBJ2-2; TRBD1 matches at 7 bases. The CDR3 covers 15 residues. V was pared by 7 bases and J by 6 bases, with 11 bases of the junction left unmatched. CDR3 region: CASTLWDSPAGELFF. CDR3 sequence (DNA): TGTGCCAGCACCCTCTGGGACAGTCCCGCCGGGGAGCTGTTTTTT.

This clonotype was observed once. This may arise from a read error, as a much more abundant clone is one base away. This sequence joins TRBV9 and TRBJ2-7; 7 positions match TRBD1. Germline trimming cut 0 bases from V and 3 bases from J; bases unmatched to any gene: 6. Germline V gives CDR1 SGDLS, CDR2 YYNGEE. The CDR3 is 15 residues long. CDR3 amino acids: CASSVGGDSHYEQYF. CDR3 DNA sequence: TGTGCCAGCAGCGTAGGAGGGGACAGCCACTACGAGCAGTACTTC.

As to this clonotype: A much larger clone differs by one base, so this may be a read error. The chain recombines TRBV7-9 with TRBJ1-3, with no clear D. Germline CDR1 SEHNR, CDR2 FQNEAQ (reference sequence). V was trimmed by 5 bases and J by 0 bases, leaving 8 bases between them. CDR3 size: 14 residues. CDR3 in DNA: TGTGCCAGCAGCGACGGCAACTCTGGAAACACCATATATTTT. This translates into CASSDGNSGNTIYF.

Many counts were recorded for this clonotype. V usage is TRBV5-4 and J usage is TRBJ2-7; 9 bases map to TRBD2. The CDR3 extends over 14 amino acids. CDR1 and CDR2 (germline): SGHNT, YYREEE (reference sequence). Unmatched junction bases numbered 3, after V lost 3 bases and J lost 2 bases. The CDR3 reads CASSSGLAPYEQYF. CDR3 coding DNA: TGTGCCAGCAGCTCGGGACTAGCACCCTACGAGCAGTACTTC.

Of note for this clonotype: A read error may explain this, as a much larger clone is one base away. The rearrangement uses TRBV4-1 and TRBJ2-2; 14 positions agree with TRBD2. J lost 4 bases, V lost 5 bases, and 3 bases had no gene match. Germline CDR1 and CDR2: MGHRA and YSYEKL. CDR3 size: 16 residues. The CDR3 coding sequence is TGCGCCAGCAGCATCGGGACTAGCGGGAGCACCGGGGAGCTGTTTTTT. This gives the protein CASSIGTSGSTGELFF.

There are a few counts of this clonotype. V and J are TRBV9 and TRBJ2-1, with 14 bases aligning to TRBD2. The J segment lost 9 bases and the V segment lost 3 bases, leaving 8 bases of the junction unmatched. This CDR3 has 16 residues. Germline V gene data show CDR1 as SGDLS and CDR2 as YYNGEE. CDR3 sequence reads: CASSATGTSGSFEQFF. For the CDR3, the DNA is TGTGCCAGCAGCGCAACCGGGACTAGCGGGAGTTTTGAGCAGTTCTTC.

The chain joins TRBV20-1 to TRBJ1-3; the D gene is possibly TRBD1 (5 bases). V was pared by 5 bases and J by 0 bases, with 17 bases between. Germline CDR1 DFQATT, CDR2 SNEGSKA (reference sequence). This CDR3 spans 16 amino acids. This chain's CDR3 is CSARDRPLYSGNTIYF. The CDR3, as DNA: TGCAGTGCTCGCGACAGACCCCTGTACTCTGGAAACACCATATATTTT.

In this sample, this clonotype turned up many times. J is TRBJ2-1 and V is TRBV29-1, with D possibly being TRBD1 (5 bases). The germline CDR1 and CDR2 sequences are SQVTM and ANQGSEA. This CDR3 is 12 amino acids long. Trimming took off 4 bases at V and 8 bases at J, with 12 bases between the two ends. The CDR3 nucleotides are TGCAGCGTTGCGAGCAGGGTAGATGAGCAGTTCTTC. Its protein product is CSVASRVDEQFF.

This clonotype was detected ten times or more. The CDR3 loop is CASSLVGRVEAFF. The CDR3 DNA sequence: TGTGCCAGCAGCTTAGTAGGGCGAGTAGAAGCTTTCTTT. The chain is built from TRBV7-9 and TRBJ1-1, with D unclear. Trimming stripped 1 base from V and 8 bases from J, with 11 bases between. Germline loops: CDR1 SEHNR, CDR2 FQNEAQ (reference sequence). There are 13 residues in the CDR3.

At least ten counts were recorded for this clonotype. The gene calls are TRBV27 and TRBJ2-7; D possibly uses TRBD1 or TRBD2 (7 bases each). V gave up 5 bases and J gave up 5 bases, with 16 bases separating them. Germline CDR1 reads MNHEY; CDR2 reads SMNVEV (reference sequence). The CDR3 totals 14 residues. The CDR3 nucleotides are TGTGCCAGCAGTGAAGCGGGACAGATGAACGAGCAGTACTTC. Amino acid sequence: CASSEAGQMNEQYF.